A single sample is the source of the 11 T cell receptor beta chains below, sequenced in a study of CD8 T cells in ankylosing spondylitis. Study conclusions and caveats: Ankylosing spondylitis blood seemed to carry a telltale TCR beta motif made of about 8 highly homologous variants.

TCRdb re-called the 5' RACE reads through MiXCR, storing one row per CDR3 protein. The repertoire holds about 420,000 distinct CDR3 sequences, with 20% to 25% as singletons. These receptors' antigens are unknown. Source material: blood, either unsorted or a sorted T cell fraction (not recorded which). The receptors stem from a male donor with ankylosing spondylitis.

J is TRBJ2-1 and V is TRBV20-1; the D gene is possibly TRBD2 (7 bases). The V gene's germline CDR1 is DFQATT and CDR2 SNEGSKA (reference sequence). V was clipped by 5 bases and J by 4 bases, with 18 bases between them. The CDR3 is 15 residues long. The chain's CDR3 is CSALWAGAPYNEQFF. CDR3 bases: TGCAGTGCTCTCTGGGCGGGGGCCCCTTACAATGAGCAGTTCTTC.

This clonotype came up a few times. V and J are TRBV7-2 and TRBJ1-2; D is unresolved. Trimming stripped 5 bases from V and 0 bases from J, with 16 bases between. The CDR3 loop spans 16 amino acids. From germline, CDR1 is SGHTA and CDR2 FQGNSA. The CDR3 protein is CASSLRPALANYGYTF. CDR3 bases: TGTGCCAGCAGCCTACGACCAGCCCTAGCTAACTATGGCTACACCTTC.

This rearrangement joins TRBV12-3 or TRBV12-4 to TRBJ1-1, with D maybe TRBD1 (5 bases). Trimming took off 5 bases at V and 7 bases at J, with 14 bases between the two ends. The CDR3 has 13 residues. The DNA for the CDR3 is TGTGCCAGCAGTCTCTTGGGGGGGTTTGAAGCTTTCTTT. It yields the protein CASSLLGGFEAFF.

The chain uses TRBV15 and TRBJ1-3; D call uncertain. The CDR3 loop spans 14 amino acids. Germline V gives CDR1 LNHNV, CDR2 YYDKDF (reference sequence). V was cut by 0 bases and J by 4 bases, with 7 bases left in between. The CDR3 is CATSRDPTGNTIYF. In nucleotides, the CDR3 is TGTGCCACCAGCAGAGATCCAACGGGAAACACCATATATTTT. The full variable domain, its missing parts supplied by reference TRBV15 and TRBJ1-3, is DAMVIQNPRYQVTQFGKPVTLSCSQTLNHNVMYWYQQKSSQAPKLLFHYYDKDFNNEADTPDNFQSRRPNTSFCFLDIRSPGLGDTAMYLCATSRDPTGNTIYFGEGSWLTVV.

CDR3 amino acids: CASSFQGGSSGANVLTF. Here the CDR3 DNA reads TGTGCCAGCAGTTTCCAGGGGGGAAGCTCTGGGGCCAACGTCCTGACTTTC. The chain is built from TRBV12-3 or TRBV12-4 and TRBJ2-6; D may be TRBD1 (7 bases). The V gene lost 3 bases and the J gene lost 0 bases, with 12 bases spanning the gap. The CDR3 length is 17 residues.

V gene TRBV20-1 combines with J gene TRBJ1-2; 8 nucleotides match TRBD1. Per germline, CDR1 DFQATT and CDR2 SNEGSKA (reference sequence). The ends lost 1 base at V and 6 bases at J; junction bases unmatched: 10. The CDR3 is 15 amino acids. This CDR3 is CSARAHGQGGNGYTF. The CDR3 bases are TGCAGTGCTAGAGCTCATGGACAGGGTGGGAATGGCTACACCTTC.

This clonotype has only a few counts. The CDR3 region has the DNA TGCAGTGCTCCGGACAGGGGGCGCGTAGATACGCAGTATTTT. Its translation is CSAPDRGRVDTQYF. The rearrangement links TRBV20-1 to TRBJ2-3; 11 bases fit TRBD1. After removal of 5 bases from V and 5 bases from J, the junction contained 6 bases not matched to a gene. The V gene's germline CDR1 is DFQATT and CDR2 SNEGSKA (reference sequence). The CDR3 consists of 14 residues.

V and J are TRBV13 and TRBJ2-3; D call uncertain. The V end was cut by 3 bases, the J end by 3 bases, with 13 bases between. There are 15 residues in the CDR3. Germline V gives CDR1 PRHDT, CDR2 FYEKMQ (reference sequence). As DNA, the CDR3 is TGTGCCAGCAGCTTTGAGGTTGATAAAACAGATACGCAGTATTTT. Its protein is CASSFEVDKTDTQYF.

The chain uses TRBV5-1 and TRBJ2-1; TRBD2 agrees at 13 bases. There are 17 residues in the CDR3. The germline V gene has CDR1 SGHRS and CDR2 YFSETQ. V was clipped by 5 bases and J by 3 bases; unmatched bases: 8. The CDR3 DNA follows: TGCGCCAGCAGTTATGGACTAGCGGGAGATCTCTACAATGAGCAGTTCTTC. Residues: CASSYGLAGDLYNEQFF.

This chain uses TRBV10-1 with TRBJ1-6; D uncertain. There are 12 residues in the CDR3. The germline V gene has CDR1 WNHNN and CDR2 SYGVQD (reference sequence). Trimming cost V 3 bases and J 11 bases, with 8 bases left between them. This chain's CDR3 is CASSDREAPLHF. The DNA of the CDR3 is TGCGCCAGCAGTGACAGAGAGGCACCCCTCCACTTT.

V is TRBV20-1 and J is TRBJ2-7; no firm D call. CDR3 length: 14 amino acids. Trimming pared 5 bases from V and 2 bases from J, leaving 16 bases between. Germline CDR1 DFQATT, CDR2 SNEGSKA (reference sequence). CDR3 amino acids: CSARPVGRAYEQYF. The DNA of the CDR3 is TGCAGTGCTCGGCCGGTCGGACGAGCCTACGAGCAGTACTTC.